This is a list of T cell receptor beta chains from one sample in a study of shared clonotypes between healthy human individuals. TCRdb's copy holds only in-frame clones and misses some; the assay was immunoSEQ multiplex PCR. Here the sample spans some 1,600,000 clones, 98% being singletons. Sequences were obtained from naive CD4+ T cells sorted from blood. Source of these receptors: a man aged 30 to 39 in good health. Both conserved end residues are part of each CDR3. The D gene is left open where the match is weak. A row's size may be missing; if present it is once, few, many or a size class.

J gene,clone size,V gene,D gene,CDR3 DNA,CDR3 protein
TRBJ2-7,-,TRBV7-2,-,TGTGCCAGCAGCGCATCCCGGGGGTCCTACGAGCAGTACTTC,CASSASRGSYEQYF
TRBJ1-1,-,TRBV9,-,TGTGCCAGCAGCGTAGCTACAGGAAACACTGAAGCTTTCTTT,CASSVATGNTEAFF
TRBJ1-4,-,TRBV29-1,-,TGCAGCGTTTGGGGACATGAAAAACTGTTTTTT,CSVWGHEKLFF
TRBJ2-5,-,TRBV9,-,TGTGCCAGCAGCGCGTTAGCGGCCCTGCCTCAGACCCAGTACTTC,CASSALAALPQTQYF
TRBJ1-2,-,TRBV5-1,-,TGCGCCAGCAGCTTGAGGATGTCGTCGGATGGCTACACCTTC,CASSLRMSSDGYTF
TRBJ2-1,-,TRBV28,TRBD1,TGTGCCAGCATCGCACAGGGGTTCTACAATGAGCAGTTCTTC,CASIAQGFYNEQFF
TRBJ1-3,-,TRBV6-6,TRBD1,TGTGCCAGCAGTTCGGTGACAGGGCGCGTATATTTT,CASSSVTGRVYF
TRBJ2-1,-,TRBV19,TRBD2,TGTGCCAGTAGTTCTACTAGCGGGAGGGCGGGGGAGCAGTTCTTC,CASSSTSGRAGEQFF
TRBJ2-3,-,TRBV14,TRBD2,TGTGCCAGCAGCCACGCGGGAGGGGCAGATACGCAGTATTTT,CASSHAGGADTQYF
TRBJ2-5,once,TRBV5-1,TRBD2,TGCGCCAGCAGCCTGGGACTAGCGGGAGGGCCTCTCAGTGAGACCCAGTACTTC,CASSLGLAGGPLSETQYF
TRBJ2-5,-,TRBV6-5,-,TGTGCCAGCAGCAGGGGAAGGGGGGAGACCCAGTACTTC,CASSRGRGETQYF
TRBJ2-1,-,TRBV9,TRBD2,TGTGCCAGCGGACTAGCGGGAAGATCTGAGCAGTTCTTC,CASGLAGRSEQFF
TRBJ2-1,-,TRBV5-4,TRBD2,TGTGCCAGCAGCGGTCCGGGACTACCGCAGTTCTTC,CASSGPGLPQFF
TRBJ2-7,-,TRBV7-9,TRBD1,TGTGCCAGCAGCCTAGGGGACAGTAGCCTTTTCGAGCAGTACTTC,CASSLGDSSLFEQYF
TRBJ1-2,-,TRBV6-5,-,TGTGCCAGCAGTTACGCTTTTCGCAGTATAGTGACCTTC,CASSYAFRSIVTF
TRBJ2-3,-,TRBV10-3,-,TGTGCCATCAGGCAGAGCGGGGATACGCAGTATTTT,CAIRQSGDTQYF
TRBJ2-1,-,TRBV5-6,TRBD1,TGTGCCAGCAGCTTTTTGGACAGGGAGAATGAGCAGTTCTTC,CASSFLDRENEQFF